This T cell receptor (beta chain) is drawn from a study of T cells in Graves' hyperthyroidism and ophthalmopathy. About the research overall: Peripheral blood was obtained at initial diagnosis, preceding any treatment.

Notes on this clonotype: What it recognizes is unknown.

Regions amplified from RNA transcripts were the TCR beta CDR3 regions. First-round RT-PCR targeting the TCR CDR3 was performed with the HTBI primer set. TCRdb passed the multiplex PCR reads through MiXCR, listing each CDR3 protein once. The repertoire holds about 550,000 distinct CDR3 sequences, about a fifth seen once, with about 26% in the top ten. Study conclusions and caveats: Using 13 V-J features, a model discriminated ophthalmopathy from stable hyperthyroidism. Most thyroid clonotypes expanded above 0.001 appeared in blood too.

It was approximately 9.4 ml of fresh peripheral blood that supplied the PBMCs. CDR3 size: 15 residues. The V gene's germline CDR1 is MNHNS and CDR2 SASEGT. V was clipped by 7 bases and J by 6 bases, with 18 bases between them. The sample was blood. This sequence joins TRBV6-1 and TRBJ1-4; tentatively, D is TRBD1 (5 bases). The receptor's source is a man younger than 35 with Graves' hyperthyroidism. The CDR3 loop is CASTPNPPGYEKLFF. CDR3 coding DNA: TGTGCCAGCACCCCAAACCCCCCAGGGTATGAAAAACTGTTTTTT.